One sample yielded the 22 T cell receptor beta chains listed below, sequenced in a study of blood T cell repertoires in COVID-19 (dated by TCRdb to 2018 to 2020). Library prep was done by the immunoSEQ multiplex PCR assay. The table comes from immuneACCESS by way of TCRdb, which keeps in-frame sequences with V and J called. Part of the clones is missing from these tables; in studies checked, under half for an unresolved V gene and the rest for unknown reasons. This sample is represented by 50,000 to 60,000 clones; over 85% of them were singletons. In total, the top ten clones hold approximately 10% of the sample. Sequences were obtained from peripheral blood. These receptors came from an elderly man with active or convalescent COVID-19.

V gene TRBV28 combines with J gene TRBJ1-2, with TRBD1 as a possible D gene (6 bases). Between the trimmed V and J ends, which lost 4 bases and 3 bases, there was a span of 9 bases. This CDR3 has 13 residues. Germline V lookup: CDR1 MDHEN, CDR2 SYDVKM. The CDR3 DNA follows: TGTGCCAGCAGTTCAGGGGTTGACTATGGCTACACCTTC. Translated, it gives CASSSGVDYGYTF.

V and J are TRBV6-5 and TRBJ1-2; TRBD1 matches 9 bases. V lost 6 bases to trimming and J lost 4 bases; unmatched junction nucleotides: 6. Germline CDR1 MNHEY, CDR2 SVGAGI. There are 14 residues in the CDR3. As DNA, the CDR3 is TGTGCCAGCAGCCAGTACAGGGGGCTCTATGGCTACACCTTC. It encodes CASSQYRGLYGYTF.

This clone was observed a few times. J is TRBJ1-5 and V is TRBV10-1, with D tentatively TRBD1 (5 bases). Trimming stripped 6 bases from V and 0 bases from J, with 15 bases between. Per germline, CDR1 WNHNN and CDR2 SYGVQD (reference sequence). There are 16 residues in the CDR3. The CDR3 sequence is CASRPTFRDSNQPQHF. The DNA of the CDR3 is TGCGCCAGCAGACCAACCTTCAGGGATAGCAATCAGCCCCAGCATTTT.

In this sample, this clone turned up once. The chain employs TRBV2 and TRBJ2-2; 15 bases match TRBD2. This CDR3 is 18 amino acids long. The J segment lost 4 bases and the V segment lost 4 bases, leaving 7 bases of the junction unmatched. Germline V lookup: CDR1 SNHLY, CDR2 FYNNEI. The CDR3 sequence is CASSGGQGLAGGTGELFF. The DNA for the CDR3 is TGTGCCAGCAGTGGAGGACAGGGACTAGCGGGAGGCACCGGGGAGCTGTTTTTT.

This sequence joins TRBV6-5 and TRBJ1-2; D may be TRBD1 (6 bases). From germline, CDR1 is MNHEY and CDR2 SVGAGI. The CDR3 totals 15 residues. V was clipped by 0 bases and J by 2 bases, with 10 bases between them. The CDR3 spells CASSYSGTGNYGYTF. For the CDR3, the DNA is TGTGCCAGCAGTTACTCGGGTACAGGGAACTATGGCTACACCTTC.

The chain joins TRBV3-1 (or the pseudogene TRBV3-2) to TRBJ2-7; TRBD2 agrees at 10 bases. V dropped 4 bases and J dropped 7; count of bases not matched to a gene: 4. The CDR3 runs 13 residues. Germline V CDR1 and CDR2: LGHDT, YNNKEL (reference sequence). The CDR3 here is CASSPGLAREQYF. CDR3 in DNA: TGTGCCAGCAGCCCGGGACTAGCGAGGGAGCAGTACTTC.

The gene calls are TRBV15 and TRBJ2-3; 7 bases match TRBD1. Trimming at V came to 0 bases and at J to 4 bases, leaving 10 bases not matched to a gene. CDR1 is LNHNV and CDR2 is YYDKDF in the germline V gene (reference sequence). CDR3 size: 17 residues. As DNA, the CDR3 is TGTGCCACCAGCAGAGATCTAACTAGGGGGCGCGCAGATACGCAGTATTTT. Protein product: CATSRDLTRGRADTQYF.

The chain combines TRBV5-1 with TRBJ2-1; 7 positions match TRBD1. The CDR3 has 16 residues. Germline-derived CDR1 and CDR2 are SGHRS and YFSETQ. The V gene end was trimmed by 4 bases and the J gene end by 7 bases; junction bases not matched to a gene: 14. The CDR3 region is CASSMKGQQLGNEQFF. The CDR3 region has the DNA TGCGCCAGCAGCATGAAGGGACAGCAGTTGGGGAATGAGCAGTTCTTC.

This chain uses TRBV29-1 with TRBJ2-5; 13 nucleotides agree with TRBD2. This CDR3 comprises 13 residues. The germline V gene encodes CDR1 SQVTM and CDR2 ANQGSEA. V trimming: 6 bases; J trimming: 5 bases; junction bases outside the gene matches: 3. CDR3 nucleotides: TGCAGCGTAACTAGCGGGGGGGAGGAGACCCAGTACTTC. It is translated as CSVTSGGEETQYF. Complete variable domain (other parts from reference TRBV29-1 and TRBJ2-5): SAVISQKPSRDICQRGTSLTIQCQVDSQVTMMFWYRQQPGQSLTLIATANQGSEATYESGFVIDKFPISRPNLTFSTLTVSNMSPEDSSIYLCSVTSGGEETQYFGPGTRLLVL.

This sequence joins TRBV7-6 and TRBJ2-5; D is perhaps TRBD2 (5 bases). The CDR3 loop spans 15 amino acids. CDR1 is SGHVS and CDR2 is FNYEAQ in the germline V gene. Trimming took off 2 bases at V and 5 bases at J, with 15 bases between the two ends. CDR3: CASSLTLPSGETQYF. CDR3 sequence (DNA): TGTGCCAGCAGCTTAACGCTCCCCTCGGGGGAGACCCAGTACTTC.

The rearrangement uses TRBV5-5 and TRBJ1-1, with 8 bases aligning to TRBD1. The V and J ends lost 3 bases and 0 bases, in that order; junction bases with no gene match: 7. Germline V CDR1 and CDR2: SGHKS, YYEKEE (reference sequence). CDR3 length equals 16 residues. The CDR3 DNA is TGTGCCAGCAGCTGGACCGGGACAGGTTTGAACACTGAAGCTTTCTTT. It is translated as CASSWTGTGLNTEAFF.

In this sample, this clone turned up a few times. This chain joins TRBV28 and TRBJ1-1; 7 bases fit TRBD1. J gave up 4 bases and V 5 bases, and 7 bases lay outside the gene matches. CDR1 and CDR2 (germline): MDHEN, SYDVKM. The length of the CDR3 is 14 residues. The chain's CDR3 is CASSLQGVRTEAFF. In DNA, the CDR3 is TGTGCCAGCAGTCTTCAGGGGGTACGCACTGAAGCTTTCTTT.

The chain combines TRBV10-3 with TRBJ1-3; D gene unclear. The germline V and J ends were trimmed by 4 bases and 4 bases, with 11 bases remaining between them. Looked up from germline, CDR1 is ENHRY and CDR2 is SYGVKD. CDR3 length equals 14 residues. CDR3 sequence reads: CAISVEGFGNTIYF. DNA for the CDR3: TGTGCCATCAGTGTGGAGGGATTCGGAAACACCATATATTTT.

V is TRBV3-1 (or the pseudogene TRBV3-2) and J is TRBJ1-2, with 7 positions matching TRBD1. CDR3 length: 14 amino acids. Looked up from germline, CDR1 is LGHDT and CDR2 is YNNKEL (reference sequence). The J segment lost 4 bases and the V segment lost 5 bases, leaving 7 bases of the junction unmatched. The CDR3 coding sequence is TGTGCCAGCAGCACCGAGACAGGGACCTATGGCTACACCTTC. This sequence encodes CASSTETGTYGYTF.

The chain recombines TRBV7-9 with TRBJ2-7, with no clear D. Per the germline V gene, CDR1 is SEHNR and CDR2 is FQNEAQ (reference sequence). The CDR3 length is 13 residues. Trimming took 0 bases from V and 8 from J, leaving 11 bases between them. CDR3 coding DNA: TGTGCCAGCAGCTTAGCCGCAGTGAATCAGCAGTACTTC. This encodes CASSLAAVNQQYF.

The chain recombines TRBV5-6 with TRBJ1-1; D may be TRBD1 (5 bases). Trimming cost V 3 bases and J 3 bases, with 12 bases left between them. The CDR3 is 14 residues long. CDR1 and CDR2 (germline): SGHDT, YYEEEE. As DNA, the CDR3 is TGTGCCAGCAGCTCACAGGCTCAGCACACTGAAGCTTTCTTT. Encoded protein: CASSSQAQHTEAFF. The full variable domain, its missing parts supplied by reference TRBV5-6 and TRBJ1-1, is DAGVTQSPTHLIKTRGQQVTLRCSPKSGHDTVSWYQQALGQGPQFIFQYYEEEERQRGNFPDRFSGHQFPNYSSELNVNALLLGDSALYLCASSSQAQHTEAFFGQGTRLTVV.

The chain combines TRBV10-1 with TRBJ2-3, with D maybe TRBD2 (6 bases). The CDR3 loop spans 13 amino acids. Germline V gene sequence: CDR1 WNHNN, CDR2 SYGVQD (reference sequence). V was clipped by 2 bases and J by 8 bases, with 11 bases between them. CDR3 nucleotides: TGCGCCAGCAGTGAGGCGGGGATTGTTACGCAGTATTTT. As protein: CASSEAGIVTQYF.

The V gene is TRBV11-1, the J gene TRBJ2-3; 8 nucleotides line up with TRBD1. The CDR3 length is 15 residues. J was trimmed by 2 bases and V by 6 bases; bases with no gene match: 7. Germline CDR1 reads SGHAT; CDR2 reads FQDESV (reference sequence). The CDR3 reads CASSSTGGPTDTQYF. DNA of the CDR3: TGTGCCAGCAGTTCTACAGGGGGGCCCACAGATACGCAGTATTTT. Looking up the rest from reference TRBV11-1 and TRBJ2-3 gives the full variable domain: EAEVAQSPRYKITEKSQAVAFWCDPISGHATLYWYRQILGQGPELLVQFQDESVVDDSQLPKDRFSAERLKGVDSTLKIQPAELGDSAMYLCASSSTGGPTDTQYFGPGTRLTVL.

This chain links TRBV2 with TRBJ2-3, with D possibly matching TRBD1 (5 bases). V lost 7 bases and J 4 bases, leaving 12 bases between the germline ends. The germline CDR1 and CDR2 sequences are SNHLY and FYNNEI. The CDR3 covers 13 residues. CDR3: CASNPGSPDTQYF. The CDR3 DNA reads as TGTGCCAGCAATCCAGGGTCCCCAGATACGCAGTATTTT.

The chain joins TRBV4-3 to TRBJ2-1; 10 bases line up with TRBD2. With 1 base clipped from V and 0 bases from J, the junction kept 6 bases outside the gene matches. The CDR3 loop spans 18 amino acids. CDR1 is LGHNA and CDR2 is YSLEER in the germline V gene. CDR3 region: CASSQVLAGVGSYNEQFF. The CDR3 DNA reads TGCGCCAGCAGCCAAGTCCTAGCGGGAGTGGGCTCCTACAATGAGCAGTTCTTC.

This rearrangement joins TRBV19 to TRBJ1-2; TRBD1 aligns across 9 bases. This CDR3 spans 16 amino acids. The V segment lost 5 bases and the J segment 4 bases; nucleotides outside the gene matches: 11. CDR1 is LNHDA and CDR2 is SQIVND in the germline V gene (reference sequence). CDR3 in DNA: TGTGCCAGTAGTGTCCGGACAGGGGACTACGCCTATGGCTACACCTTC. Protein product: CASSVRTGDYAYGYTF. Combining the CDR3 with reference TRBV19 and TRBJ1-2 gives the whole variable domain DGGITQSPKYLFRKEGQNVTLSCEQNLNHDAMYWYRQDPGQGLRLIYYSQIVNDFQKGDIAEGYSVSREKKESFPLTVTSAQKNPTAFYLCASSVRTGDYAYGYTFGSGTRLTVV.

This chain links TRBV29-1 with TRBJ1-1, with 10 positions matching TRBD1. This CDR3 contains 13 residues. J gave up 0 bases and V 7 bases, and 2 bases lay outside the gene matches. Germline CDR1 and CDR2: SQVTM and ANQGSEA. CDR3 residues: CSEGQGLNTEAFF. The CDR3 DNA follows: TGCAGCGAGGGACAGGGGTTGAACACTGAAGCTTTCTTT.